This entry features one T cell receptor (beta chain) sequence. Its antigen remains unknown. There are 17 residues in the CDR3. The data originate from a study of cytomegalovirus exposure and HLA in healthy donors. General observations from the study: Per a prior analysis, the majority of TCR beta V segments were productive roughly 90% or roughly 30% of the time. Indistinguishable V segments, including TRBV6-2 and TRBV6-3, were excluded.

Vbeta (60) and Jbeta (13) primers were used in the PCR. Here immunoSEQ multiplex PCR was the method, and the copy in TCRdb shows in-frame clones only, minus some. The data show under 250,000 clones, around 80% seen once. The material sequenced was PBMCs. This chain connects TRBV21-1 to TRBJ2-2; the table's D call TRBD2 went unverified against the DNA. TRBV21-1 is an annotated pseudogene. The receptor's source is a middle-aged man in good health and CMV-seronegative. CDR3 nucleotide sequence: TGTGCCAGCAGCATAGACTTGGGACTAGCCTACACCGGGGAGCTGTTTTTT. Protein: CASSIDLGLAYTGELFF.